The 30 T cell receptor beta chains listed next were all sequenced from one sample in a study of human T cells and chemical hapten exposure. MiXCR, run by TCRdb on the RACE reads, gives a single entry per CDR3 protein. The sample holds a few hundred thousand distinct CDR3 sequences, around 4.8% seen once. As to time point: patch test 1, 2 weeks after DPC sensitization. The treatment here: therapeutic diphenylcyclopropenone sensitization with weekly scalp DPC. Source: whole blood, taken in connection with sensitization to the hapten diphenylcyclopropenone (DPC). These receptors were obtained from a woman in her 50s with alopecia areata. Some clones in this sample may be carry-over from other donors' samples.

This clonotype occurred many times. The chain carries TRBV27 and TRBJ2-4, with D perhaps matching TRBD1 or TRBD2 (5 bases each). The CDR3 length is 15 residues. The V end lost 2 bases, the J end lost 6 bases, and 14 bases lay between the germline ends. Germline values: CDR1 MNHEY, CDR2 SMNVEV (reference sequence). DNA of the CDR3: TGTGCCAGCAGTTTAATAGGGGCAGGGAGAAACATTCAGTACTTC. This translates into CASSLIGAGRNIQYF.

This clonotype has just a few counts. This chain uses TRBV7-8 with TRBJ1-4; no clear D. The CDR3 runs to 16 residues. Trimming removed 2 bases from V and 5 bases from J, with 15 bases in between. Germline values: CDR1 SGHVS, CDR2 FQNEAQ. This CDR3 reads CASSLSATGANEKLFF. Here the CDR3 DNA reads TGTGCCAGCAGCTTAAGTGCGACGGGAGCAAATGAAAAACTGTTTTTT.

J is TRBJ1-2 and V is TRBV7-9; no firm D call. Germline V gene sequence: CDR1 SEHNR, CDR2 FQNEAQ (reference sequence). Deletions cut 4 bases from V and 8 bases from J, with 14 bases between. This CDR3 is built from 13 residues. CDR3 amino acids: CASSSGGYEGYTF. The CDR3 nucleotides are TGTGCCAGCAGCTCGGGAGGGTATGAAGGCTACACCTTC.

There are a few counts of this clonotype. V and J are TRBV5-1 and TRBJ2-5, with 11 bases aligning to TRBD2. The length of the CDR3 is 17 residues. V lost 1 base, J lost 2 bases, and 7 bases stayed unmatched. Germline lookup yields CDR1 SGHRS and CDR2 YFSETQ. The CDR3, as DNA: TGCGCCAGCAGCTTGAGTAGCGGGGGGGCGTCGCAAGAGACCCAGTACTTC. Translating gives CASSLSSGGASQETQYF.

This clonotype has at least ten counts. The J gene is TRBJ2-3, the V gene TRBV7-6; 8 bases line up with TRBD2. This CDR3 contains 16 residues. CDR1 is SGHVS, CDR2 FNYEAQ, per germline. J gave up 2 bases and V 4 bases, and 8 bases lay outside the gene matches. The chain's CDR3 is CASSSRGGSVTDTQYF. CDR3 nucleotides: TGTGCCAGCAGCTCACGGGGGGGGTCCGTCACAGATACGCAGTATTTT.

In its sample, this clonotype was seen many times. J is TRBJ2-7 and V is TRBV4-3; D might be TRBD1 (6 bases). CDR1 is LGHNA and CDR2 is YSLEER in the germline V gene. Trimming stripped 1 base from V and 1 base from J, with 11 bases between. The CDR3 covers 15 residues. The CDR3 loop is CASSQVWTASYEQYF. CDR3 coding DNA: TGCGCCAGCAGCCAAGTTTGGACAGCTTCCTACGAGCAGTACTTC.

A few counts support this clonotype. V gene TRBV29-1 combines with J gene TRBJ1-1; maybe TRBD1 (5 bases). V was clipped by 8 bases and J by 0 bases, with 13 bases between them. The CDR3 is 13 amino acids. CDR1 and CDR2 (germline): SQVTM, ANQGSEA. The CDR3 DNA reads TGCAGCTATGTGGGGCGTATGAACACTGAAGCTTTCTTT. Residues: CSYVGRMNTEAFF.

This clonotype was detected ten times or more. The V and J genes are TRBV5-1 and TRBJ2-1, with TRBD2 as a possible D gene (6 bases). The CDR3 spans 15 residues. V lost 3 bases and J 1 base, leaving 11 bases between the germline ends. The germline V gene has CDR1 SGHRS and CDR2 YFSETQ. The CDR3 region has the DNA TGCGCCAGCAGCTCGGGGACTGGATCCTACAATGAGCAGTTCTTC. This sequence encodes CASSSGTGSYNEQFF. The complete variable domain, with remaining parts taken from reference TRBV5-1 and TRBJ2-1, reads KAGVTQTPRYLIKTRGQQVTLSCSPISGHRSVSWYQQTPGQGLQFLFEYFSETQRNKGNFPGRFSGRQFSNSRSEMNVSTLELGDSALYLCASSSGTGSYNEQFFGPGTRLTVL.

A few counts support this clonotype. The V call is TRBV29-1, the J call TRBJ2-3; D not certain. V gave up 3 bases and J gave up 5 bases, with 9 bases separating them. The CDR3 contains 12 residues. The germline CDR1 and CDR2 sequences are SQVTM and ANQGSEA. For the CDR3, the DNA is TGCAGCGTTGACTTGTTTAAAGATACGCAGTATTTT. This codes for CSVDLFKDTQYF.

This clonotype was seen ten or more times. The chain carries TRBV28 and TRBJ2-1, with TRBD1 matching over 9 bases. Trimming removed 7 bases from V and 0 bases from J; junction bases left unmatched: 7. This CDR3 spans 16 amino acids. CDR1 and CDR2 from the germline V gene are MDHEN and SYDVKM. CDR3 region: CASTRGQGSSYNEQFF. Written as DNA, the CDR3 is TGTGCCAGCACCCGAGGACAGGGGAGCTCCTACAATGAGCAGTTCTTC.

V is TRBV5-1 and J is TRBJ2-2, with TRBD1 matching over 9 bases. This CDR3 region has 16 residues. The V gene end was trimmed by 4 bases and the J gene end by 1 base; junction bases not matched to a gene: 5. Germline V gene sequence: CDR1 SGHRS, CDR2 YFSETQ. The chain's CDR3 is CASSLPGQGNTGELFF. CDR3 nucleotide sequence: TGCGCCAGCAGCCTCCCGGGACAGGGGAACACCGGGGAGCTGTTTTTT. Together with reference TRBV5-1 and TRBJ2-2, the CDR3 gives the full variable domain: KAGVTQTPRYLIKTRGQQVTLSCSPISGHRSVSWYQQTPGQGLQFLFEYFSETQRNKGNFPGRFSGRQFSNSRSEMNVSTLELGDSALYLCASSLPGQGNTGELFFGEGSRLTVL.

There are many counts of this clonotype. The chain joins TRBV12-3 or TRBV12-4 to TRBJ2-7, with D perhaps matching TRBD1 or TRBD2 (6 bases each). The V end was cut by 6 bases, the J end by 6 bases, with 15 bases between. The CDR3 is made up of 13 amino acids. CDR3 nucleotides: TGTGCCAGCAGCCAGACTCGGGGGCTCGAGCAGTACTTC. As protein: CASSQTRGLEQYF.

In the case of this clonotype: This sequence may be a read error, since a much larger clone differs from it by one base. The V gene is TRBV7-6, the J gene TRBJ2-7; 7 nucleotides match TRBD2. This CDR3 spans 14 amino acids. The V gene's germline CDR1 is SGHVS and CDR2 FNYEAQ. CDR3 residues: CTSSLTAGRYEQYF. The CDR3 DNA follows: TGTACCAGCAGCTTAACAGCGGGAAGGTACGAGCAGTACTTC.

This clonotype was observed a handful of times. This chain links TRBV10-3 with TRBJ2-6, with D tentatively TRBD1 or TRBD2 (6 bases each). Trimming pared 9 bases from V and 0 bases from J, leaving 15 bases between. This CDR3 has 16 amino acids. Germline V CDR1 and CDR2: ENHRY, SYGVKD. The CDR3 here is CAMGSGASSGANVLTF. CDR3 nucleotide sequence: TGTGCCATGGGCTCGGGGGCCAGCTCTGGGGCCAACGTCCTGACTTTC.

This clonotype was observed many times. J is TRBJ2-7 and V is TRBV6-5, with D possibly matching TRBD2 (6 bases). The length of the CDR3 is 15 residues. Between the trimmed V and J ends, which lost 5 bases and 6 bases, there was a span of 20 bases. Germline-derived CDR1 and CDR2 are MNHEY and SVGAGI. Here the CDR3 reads CASSGTGLSLGEQYF. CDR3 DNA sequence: TGTGCCAGCAGTGGAACGGGACTCTCTTTAGGCGAGCAGTACTTC.

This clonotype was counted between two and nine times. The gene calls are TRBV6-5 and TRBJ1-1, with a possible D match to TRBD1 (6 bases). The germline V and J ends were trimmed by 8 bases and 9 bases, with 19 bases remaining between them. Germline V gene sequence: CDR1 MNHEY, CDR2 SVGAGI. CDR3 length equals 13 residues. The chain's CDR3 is CASGISGALKAFF. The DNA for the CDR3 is TGTGCCAGCGGTATCTCAGGGGCCTTAAAAGCTTTCTTT.

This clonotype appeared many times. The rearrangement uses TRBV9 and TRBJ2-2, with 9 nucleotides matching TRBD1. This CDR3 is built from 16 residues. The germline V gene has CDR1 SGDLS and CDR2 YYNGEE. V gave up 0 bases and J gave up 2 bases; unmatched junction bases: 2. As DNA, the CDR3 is TGTGCCAGCAGCGTAGGGGACAGGGCAAACACCGGGGAGCTGTTTTTT. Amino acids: CASSVGDRANTGELFF.

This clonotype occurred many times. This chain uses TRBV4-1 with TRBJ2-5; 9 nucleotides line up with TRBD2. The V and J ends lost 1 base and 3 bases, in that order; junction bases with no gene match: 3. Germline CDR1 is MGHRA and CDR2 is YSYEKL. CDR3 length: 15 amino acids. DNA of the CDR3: TGCGCCAGCAGCCAAGTCCTAGCGGGGAAAGAGACCCAGTACTTC. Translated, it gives CASSQVLAGKETQYF.

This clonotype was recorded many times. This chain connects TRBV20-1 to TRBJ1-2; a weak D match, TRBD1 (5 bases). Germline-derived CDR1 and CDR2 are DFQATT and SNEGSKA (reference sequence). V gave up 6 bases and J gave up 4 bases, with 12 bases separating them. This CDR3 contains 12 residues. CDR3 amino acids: CSATGESYGYTF. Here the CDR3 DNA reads TGCAGTGCCACGGGGGAGAGCTATGGCTACACCTTC.

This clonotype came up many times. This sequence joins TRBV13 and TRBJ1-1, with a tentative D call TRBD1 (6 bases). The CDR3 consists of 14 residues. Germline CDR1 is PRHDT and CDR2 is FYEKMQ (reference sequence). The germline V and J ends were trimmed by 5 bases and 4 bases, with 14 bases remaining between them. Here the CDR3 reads CASSVEGGTTEAFF. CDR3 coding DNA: TGTGCCAGCAGCGTCGAGGGGGGGACCACTGAAGCTTTCTTT.

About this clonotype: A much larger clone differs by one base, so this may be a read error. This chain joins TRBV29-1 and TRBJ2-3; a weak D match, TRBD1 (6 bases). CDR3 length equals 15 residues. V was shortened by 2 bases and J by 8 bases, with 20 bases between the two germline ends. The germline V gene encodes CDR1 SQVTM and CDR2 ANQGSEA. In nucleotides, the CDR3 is TGCAGCGTTGAACCCCCCAGGGGAGCGGAATTTACGCAGTATTTT. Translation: CSVEPPRGAEFTQYF.

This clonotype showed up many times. CDR3 protein: CASSRDRPPAQPQHF. Here the CDR3 DNA reads TGTGCCAGCAGTAGGGACAGGCCCCCGGCCCAGCCCCAGCATTTT. The chain combines TRBV27 with TRBJ1-5; 8 bases are shared with TRBD1. Per the germline V gene, CDR1 is MNHEY and CDR2 is SMNVEV (reference sequence). The J segment lost 7 bases and the V segment lost 5 bases, leaving 10 bases of the junction unmatched. CDR3 size: 15 residues.

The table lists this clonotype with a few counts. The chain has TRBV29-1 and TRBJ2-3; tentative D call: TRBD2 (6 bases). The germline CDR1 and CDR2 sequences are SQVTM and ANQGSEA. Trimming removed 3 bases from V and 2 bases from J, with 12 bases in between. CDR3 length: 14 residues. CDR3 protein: CSVEGTDITDTQYF. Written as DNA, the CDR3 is TGCAGCGTTGAGGGGACTGATATCACAGATACGCAGTATTTT.

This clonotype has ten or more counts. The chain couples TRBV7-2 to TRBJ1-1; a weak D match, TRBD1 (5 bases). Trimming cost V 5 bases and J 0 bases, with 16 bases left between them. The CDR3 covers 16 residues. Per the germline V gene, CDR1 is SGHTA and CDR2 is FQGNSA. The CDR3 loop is CASSPPGPRMNTEAFF. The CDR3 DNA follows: TGTGCCAGCAGCCCGCCGGGACCGAGGATGAACACTGAAGCTTTCTTT. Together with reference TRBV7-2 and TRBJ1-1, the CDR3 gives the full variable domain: GAGVSQSPSNKVTEKGKDVELRCDPISGHTALYWYRQSLGQGLEFLIYFQGNSAPDKSGLPSDRFSAERTGGSVSTLTIQRTQQEDSAVYLCASSPPGPRMNTEAFFGQGTRLTVV.

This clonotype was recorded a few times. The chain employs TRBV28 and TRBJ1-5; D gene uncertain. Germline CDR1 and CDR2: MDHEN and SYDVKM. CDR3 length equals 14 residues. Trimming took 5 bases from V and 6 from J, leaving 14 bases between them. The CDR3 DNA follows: TGTGCCAGCAGTCCCTCGGGGTATGGTCAGCCCCAGCATTTT. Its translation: CASSPSGYGQPQHF.

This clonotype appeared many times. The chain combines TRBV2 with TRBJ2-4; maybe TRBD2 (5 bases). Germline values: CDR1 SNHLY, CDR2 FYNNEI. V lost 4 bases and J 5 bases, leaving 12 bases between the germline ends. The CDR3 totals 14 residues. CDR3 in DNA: TGTGCCAGCAGTGGCTCCCCGGAGGAAAACATTCAGTACTTC. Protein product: CASSGSPEENIQYF.

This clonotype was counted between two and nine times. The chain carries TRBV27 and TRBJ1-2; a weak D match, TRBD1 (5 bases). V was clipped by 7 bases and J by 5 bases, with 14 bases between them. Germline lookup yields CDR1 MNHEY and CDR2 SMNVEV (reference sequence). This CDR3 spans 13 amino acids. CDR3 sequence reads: CASTRGEGYGYTF. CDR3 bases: TGTGCCAGCACGAGGGGAGAGGGATATGGCTACACCTTC.

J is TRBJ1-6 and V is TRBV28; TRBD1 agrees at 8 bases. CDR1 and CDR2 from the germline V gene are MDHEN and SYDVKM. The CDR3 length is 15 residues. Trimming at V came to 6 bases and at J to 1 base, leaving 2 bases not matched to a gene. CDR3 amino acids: CASRRQGSYNSPLHF. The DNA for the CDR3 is TGTGCCAGCAGAAGACAGGGGTCCTATAATTCACCCCTCCACTTT.

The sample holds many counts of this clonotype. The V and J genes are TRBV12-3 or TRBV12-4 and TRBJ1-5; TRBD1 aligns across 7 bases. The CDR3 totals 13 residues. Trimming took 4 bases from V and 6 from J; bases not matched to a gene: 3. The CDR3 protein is CASSSTGTQPQHF. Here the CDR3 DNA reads TGTGCCAGCAGTTCGACAGGGACTCAGCCCCAGCATTTT.

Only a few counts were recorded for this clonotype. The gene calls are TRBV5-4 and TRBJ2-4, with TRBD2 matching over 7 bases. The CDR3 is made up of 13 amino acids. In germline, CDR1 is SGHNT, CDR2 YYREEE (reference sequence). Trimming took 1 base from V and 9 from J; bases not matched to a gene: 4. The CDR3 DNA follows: TGTGCCAGCAGCTTGCGGGAGGAGGGCATTCAGTACTTC. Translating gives CASSLREEGIQYF.